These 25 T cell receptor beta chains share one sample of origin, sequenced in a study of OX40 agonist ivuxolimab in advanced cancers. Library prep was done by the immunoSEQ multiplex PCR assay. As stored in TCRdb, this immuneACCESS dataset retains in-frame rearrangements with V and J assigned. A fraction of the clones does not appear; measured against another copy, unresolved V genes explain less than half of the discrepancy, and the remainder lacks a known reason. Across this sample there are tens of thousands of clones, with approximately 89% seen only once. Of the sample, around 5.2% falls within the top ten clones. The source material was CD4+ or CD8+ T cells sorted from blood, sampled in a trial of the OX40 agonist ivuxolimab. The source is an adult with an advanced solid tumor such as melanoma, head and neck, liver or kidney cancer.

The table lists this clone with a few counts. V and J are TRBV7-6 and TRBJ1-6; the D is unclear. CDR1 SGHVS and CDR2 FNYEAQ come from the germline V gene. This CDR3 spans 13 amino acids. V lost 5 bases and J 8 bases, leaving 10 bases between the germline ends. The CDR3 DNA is TGTGCCAGCAGCCCCCGAGTAGATTCACCCCTCCACTTT. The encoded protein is CASSPRVDSPLHF. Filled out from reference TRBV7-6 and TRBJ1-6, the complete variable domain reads GAGVSQSPRYKVTKRGQDVALRCDPISGHVSLYWYRQALGQGPEFLTYFNYEAQQDKSGLPNDRFSAERPEGSISTLTIQRTEQRDSAMYRCASSPRVDSPLHFGNGTRLTVT.

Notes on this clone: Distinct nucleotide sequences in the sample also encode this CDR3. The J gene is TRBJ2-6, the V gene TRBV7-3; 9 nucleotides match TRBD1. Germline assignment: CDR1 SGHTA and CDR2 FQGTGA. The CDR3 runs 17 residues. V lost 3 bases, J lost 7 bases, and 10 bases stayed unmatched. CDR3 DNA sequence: TGTGCCAGCAGCTTCACCGGGACAGGGAGTGGAGCCAACGTCCTGACTTTC. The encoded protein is CASSFTGTGSGANVLTF.

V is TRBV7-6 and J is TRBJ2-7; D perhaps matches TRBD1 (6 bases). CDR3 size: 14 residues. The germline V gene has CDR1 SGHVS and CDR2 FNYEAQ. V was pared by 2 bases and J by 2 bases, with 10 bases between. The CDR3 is CASSLQGSTYEQYF. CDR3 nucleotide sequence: TGTGCCAGCAGCTTACAGGGGTCGACCTACGAGCAGTACTTC.

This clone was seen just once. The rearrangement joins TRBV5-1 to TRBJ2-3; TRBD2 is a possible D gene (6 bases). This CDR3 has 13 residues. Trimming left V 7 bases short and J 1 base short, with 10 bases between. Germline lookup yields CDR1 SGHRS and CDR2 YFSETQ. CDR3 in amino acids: CASQQRGTDTQYF. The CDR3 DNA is TGCGCCAGCCAGCAGCGGGGCACAGATACGCAGTATTTT.

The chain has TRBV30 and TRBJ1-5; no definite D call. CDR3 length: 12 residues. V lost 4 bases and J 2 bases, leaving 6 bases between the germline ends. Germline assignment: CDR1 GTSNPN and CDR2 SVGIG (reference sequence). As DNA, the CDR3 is TGTGCCTGGAATACAGGCAATCAGCCCCAGCATTTT. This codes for CAWNTGNQPQHF.

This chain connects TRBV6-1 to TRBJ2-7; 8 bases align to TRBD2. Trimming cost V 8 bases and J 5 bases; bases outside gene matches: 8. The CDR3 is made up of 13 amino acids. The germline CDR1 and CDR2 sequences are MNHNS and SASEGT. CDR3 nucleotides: TGTGCCAGCCTCCCGGGAGGGAGCGACGAGCAGTACTTC. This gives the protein CASLPGGSDEQYF.

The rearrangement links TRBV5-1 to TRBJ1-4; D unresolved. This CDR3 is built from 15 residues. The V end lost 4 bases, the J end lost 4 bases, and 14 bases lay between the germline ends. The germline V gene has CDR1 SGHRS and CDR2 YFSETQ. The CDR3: CASSRDGRDNEKLFF. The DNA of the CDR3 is TGCGCCAGCAGCCGAGACGGGAGGGATAATGAAAAACTGTTTTTT. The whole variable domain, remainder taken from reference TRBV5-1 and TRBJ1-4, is KAGVTQTPRYLIKTRGQQVTLSCSPISGHRSVSWYQQTPGQGLQFLFEYFSETQRNKGNFPGRFSGRQFSNSRSEMNVSTLELGDSALYLCASSRDGRDNEKLFFGSGTQLSVL.

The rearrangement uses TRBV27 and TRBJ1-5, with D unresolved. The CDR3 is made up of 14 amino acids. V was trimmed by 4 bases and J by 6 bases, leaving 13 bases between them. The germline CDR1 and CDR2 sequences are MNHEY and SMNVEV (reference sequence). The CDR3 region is CASSSRFFSQPQHF. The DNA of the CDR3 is TGTGCCAGCAGTTCACGGTTTTTTAGTCAGCCCCAGCATTTT.

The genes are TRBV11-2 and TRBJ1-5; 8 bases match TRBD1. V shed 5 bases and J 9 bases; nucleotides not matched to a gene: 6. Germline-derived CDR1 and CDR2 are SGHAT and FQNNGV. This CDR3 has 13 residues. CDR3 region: CASSTDRVGPQHF. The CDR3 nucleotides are TGTGCCAGCAGCACGGACAGGGTAGGGCCCCAGCATTTT.

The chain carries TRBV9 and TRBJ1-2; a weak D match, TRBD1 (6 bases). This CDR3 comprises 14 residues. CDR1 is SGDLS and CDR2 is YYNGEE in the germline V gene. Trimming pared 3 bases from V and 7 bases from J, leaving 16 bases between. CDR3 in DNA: TGTGCCAGCAGCGCTCAAGGACAGCTCGGTGGCTACACCTTC. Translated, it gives CASSAQGQLGGYTF.

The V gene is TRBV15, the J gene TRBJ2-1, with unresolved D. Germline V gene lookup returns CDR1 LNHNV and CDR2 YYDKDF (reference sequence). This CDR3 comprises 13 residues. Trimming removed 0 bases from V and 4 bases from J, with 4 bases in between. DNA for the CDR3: TGTGCCACCAGCAGAGAACCTTACAATGAGCAGTTCTTC. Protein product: CATSREPYNEQFF.

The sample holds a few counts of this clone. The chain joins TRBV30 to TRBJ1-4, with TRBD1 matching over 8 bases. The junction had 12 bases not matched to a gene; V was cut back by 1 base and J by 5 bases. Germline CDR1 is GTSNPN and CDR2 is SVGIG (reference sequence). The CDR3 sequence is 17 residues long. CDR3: CAWSALGTGRANEKLFF. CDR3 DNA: TGTGCCTGGAGTGCTCTCGGGACAGGACGGGCGAATGAAAAACTGTTTTTT. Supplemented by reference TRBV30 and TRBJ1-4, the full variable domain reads SQTIHQWPATLVQPVGSPLSLECTVEGTSNPNLYWYRQAAGRGLQLLFYSVGIGQISSEVPQNLSASRPQDRQFILSSKKLLLSDSGFYLCAWSALGTGRANEKLFFGSGTQLSVL.

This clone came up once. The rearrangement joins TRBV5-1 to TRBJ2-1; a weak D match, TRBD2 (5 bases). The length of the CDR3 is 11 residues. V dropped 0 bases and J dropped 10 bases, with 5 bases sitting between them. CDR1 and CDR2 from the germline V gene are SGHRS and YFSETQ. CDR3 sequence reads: CASSLGREQFF. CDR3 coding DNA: TGCGCCAGCAGCTTGGGGAGGGAGCAGTTCTTC.

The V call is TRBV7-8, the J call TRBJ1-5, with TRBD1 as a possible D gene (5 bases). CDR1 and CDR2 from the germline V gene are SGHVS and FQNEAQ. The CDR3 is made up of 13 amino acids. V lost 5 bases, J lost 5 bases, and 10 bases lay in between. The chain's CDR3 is CASSGDGYQPQHF. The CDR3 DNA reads TGTGCCAGCAGCGGGGACGGTTATCAGCCCCAGCATTTT.

The CDR3 bases are TGTGCCAGCAGCCATAGGTCTCTGCTTAACACCGGGGAGCTGTTTTTT. Translating gives CASSHRSLLNTGELFF. This chain connects TRBV6-6 to TRBJ2-2, with unresolved D. Germline CDR1 is MNHNY and CDR2 is SVGAGI (reference sequence). V lost 6 bases and J 2 bases, leaving 16 bases between the germline ends. This CDR3 comprises 16 residues.

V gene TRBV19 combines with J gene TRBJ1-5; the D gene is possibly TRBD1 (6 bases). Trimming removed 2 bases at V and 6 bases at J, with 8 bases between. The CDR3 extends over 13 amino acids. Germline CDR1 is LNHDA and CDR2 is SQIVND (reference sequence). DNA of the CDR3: TGTGCCAGTAGTATAACAGGGTTTCAGCCCCAGCATTTT. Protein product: CASSITGFQPQHF.

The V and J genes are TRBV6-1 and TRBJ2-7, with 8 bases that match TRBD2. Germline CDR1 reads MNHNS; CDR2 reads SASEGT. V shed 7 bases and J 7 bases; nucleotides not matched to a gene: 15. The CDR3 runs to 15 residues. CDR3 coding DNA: TGTGCCAGCATCAGGGGCGGGAGCGGGAGTTGGGAGCAGTACTTC. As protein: CASIRGGSGSWEQYF.

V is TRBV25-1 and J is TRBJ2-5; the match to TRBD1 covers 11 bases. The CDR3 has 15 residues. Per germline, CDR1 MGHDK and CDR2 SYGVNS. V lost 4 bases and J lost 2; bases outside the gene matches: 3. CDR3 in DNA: TGTGCCAGCAGTGTAGGGACAGGGGGTCAAGAGACCCAGTACTTC. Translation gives CASSVGTGGQETQYF.

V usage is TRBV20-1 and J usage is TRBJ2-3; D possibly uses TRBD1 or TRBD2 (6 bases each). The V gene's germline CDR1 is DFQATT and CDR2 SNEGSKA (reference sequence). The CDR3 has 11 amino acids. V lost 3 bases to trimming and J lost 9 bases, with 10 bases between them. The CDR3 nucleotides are TGCAGTGCTAGCGGAGGGGGGACGCAGTATTTT. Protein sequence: CSASGGGTQYF.

DNA of the CDR3: TGTGCCACCAGCAGAGAGCAACAGGGCACTGACGAGCAGTACTTC. This sequence encodes CATSREQQGTDEQYF. The V gene is TRBV15, the J gene TRBJ2-7, with D maybe TRBD1 (6 bases). The germline CDR1 and CDR2 sequences are LNHNV and YYDKDF (reference sequence). The CDR3 extends over 15 amino acids. Trimming stripped 0 bases from V and 5 bases from J, with 14 bases between.

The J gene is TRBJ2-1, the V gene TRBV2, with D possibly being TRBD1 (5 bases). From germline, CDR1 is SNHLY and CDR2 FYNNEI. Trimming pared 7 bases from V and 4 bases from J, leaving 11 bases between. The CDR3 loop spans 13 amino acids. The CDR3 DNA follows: TGTGCCAGCAACGGGCAGGGATACAATGAGCAGTTCTTC. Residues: CASNGQGYNEQFF.

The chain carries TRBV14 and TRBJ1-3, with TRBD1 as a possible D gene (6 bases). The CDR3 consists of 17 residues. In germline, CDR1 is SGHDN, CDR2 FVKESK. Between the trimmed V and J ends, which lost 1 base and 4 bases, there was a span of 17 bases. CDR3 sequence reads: CASSQGLYRDGGNTIYF. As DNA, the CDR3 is TGTGCCAGCAGCCAAGGGTTATACAGGGATGGGGGAAACACCATATATTTT.

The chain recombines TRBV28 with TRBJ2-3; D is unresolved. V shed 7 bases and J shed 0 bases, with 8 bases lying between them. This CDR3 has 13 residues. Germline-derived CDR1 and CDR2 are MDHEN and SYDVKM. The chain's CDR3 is CASKNPSTDTQYF. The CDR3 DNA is TGTGCCAGCAAGAACCCAAGCACAGATACGCAGTATTTT.

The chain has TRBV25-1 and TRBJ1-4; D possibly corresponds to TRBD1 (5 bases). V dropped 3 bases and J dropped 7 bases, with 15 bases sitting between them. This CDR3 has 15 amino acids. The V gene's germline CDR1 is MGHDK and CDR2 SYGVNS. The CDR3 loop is CASSEVQGLAEKLFF. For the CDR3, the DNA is TGTGCCAGCAGTGAGGTTCAGGGTTTGGCTGAAAAACTGTTTTTT. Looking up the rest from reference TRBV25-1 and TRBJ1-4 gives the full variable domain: EADIYQTPRYLVIGTGKKITLECSQTMGHDKMYWYQQDPGMELHLIHYSYGVNSTEKGDLSSESTVSRIRTEHFPLTLESARPSHTSQYLCASSEVQGLAEKLFFGSGTQLSVL.

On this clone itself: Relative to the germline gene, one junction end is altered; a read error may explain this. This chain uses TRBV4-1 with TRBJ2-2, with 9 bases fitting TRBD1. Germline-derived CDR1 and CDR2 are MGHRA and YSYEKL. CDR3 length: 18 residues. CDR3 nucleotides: TGCGCCAGCAGTCAAGCGCTCCCGGGACAGGGACGCACCGGGGAGCTGTTTTTT. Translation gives CASSQALPGQGRTGELFF.